Following are 26 T cell receptor beta chains from one sample sequenced in a study of blood T cells in healthy people across ages. Next came a second PCR, run for about 6 to 12 cycles, which used a sample-barcoded 5' primer along with a J-beta primer mix. Via MiXCR, TCRdb re-called the 5' RACE reads, giving one row per CDR3 protein. The sample carries 1.5 million to 2 million distinct CDR3 sequences, 28% recorded once. Sequenced input: blood. Receptors were obtained from a young woman in good health.

This clonotype was detected only a few times. The chain combines TRBV10-3 with TRBJ1-5; D not certain. Germline V gene sequence: CDR1 ENHRY, CDR2 SYGVKD. This CDR3 has 13 amino acids. The V and J ends lost 8 bases and 1 base respectively, with 9 bases between them. Here the CDR3 DNA reads TGTGCCATCGCGGCAGCGAGCAATCAGCCCCAGCATTTT. Its translation is CAIAAASNQPQHF.

This clonotype appeared a few times. The genes are TRBV27 and TRBJ2-7; 10 positions agree with TRBD2. Germline CDR1 reads MNHEY; CDR2 reads SMNVEV (reference sequence). The CDR3 loop spans 13 amino acids. With V trimmed by 6 bases and J by 6 bases, 5 bases remained unmatched. This CDR3 is CASSRGLAPEQYF. CDR3 coding DNA: TGTGCCAGCAGCCGGGGACTAGCGCCCGAGCAGTACTTC.

A few counts support this clonotype. The CDR3 DNA reads TGTGCCAGCAGTCCCCCAGCGGGGGGGCCCACAGATACGCAGTATTTT. Its protein is CASSPPAGGPTDTQYF. V and J are TRBV12-3 or TRBV12-4 and TRBJ2-3; 10 bases are shared with TRBD2. CDR3 size: 16 residues. Germline trimming cut 5 bases from V and 2 bases from J; bases unmatched to any gene: 7.

This clonotype appeared a single time. This chain links TRBV7-9 with TRBJ2-2, with a possible D match to TRBD2 (5 bases). The germline V gene has CDR1 SEHNR and CDR2 FQNEAQ (reference sequence). This CDR3 contains 14 residues. Trimming pared 5 bases from V and 6 bases from J, leaving 13 bases between. In nucleotides, the CDR3 is TGTGCCAGCAGCCCACTAGGAAGGTCCGGGGAGCTGTTTTTT. Translated, it gives CASSPLGRSGELFF.

The chain recombines TRBV28 with TRBJ2-6; D might be TRBD2 (5 bases). The length of the CDR3 is 17 residues. Germline lookup yields CDR1 MDHEN and CDR2 SYDVKM. V shed 5 bases and J shed 0 bases, with 14 bases lying between them. The CDR3 nucleotides read TGTGCCAGCAGTCTAACGCCGGGGTTCTCTGGGGCCAACGTCCTGACTTTC. Translation gives CASSLTPGFSGANVLTF.

In its sample, this clonotype was seen once. This chain uses TRBV29-1 with TRBJ2-3; the D gene is possibly TRBD1 (5 bases). Trimming pared 3 bases from V and 0 bases from J, leaving 7 bases between. Germline loops: CDR1 SQVTM, CDR2 ANQGSEA. The CDR3 totals 13 residues. This CDR3 reads CSVDRESTDTQYF. The CDR3, as DNA: TGCAGCGTTGACAGGGAAAGCACAGATACGCAGTATTTT.

This chain links TRBV10-3 with TRBJ2-7; no reliable D call. Germline values: CDR1 ENHRY, CDR2 SYGVKD. The CDR3 consists of 12 residues. V lost 7 bases and J 4 bases, leaving 11 bases between the germline ends. The CDR3 bases are TGTGCCATCACCCATGACAAATACGAGCAGTACTTC. Translated, it gives CAITHDKYEQYF.

This clonotype was seen more than once but under ten times. The chain employs TRBV12-3 or TRBV12-4 and TRBJ1-5; TRBD1 aligns across 8 bases. The CDR3 runs 17 residues. The V gene end was trimmed by 4 bases and the J gene end by 0 bases; junction bases not matched to a gene: 8. The CDR3 reads CASSSRATGDSNQPQHF. CDR3 sequence (DNA): TGTGCCAGCAGTTCTAGGGCGACAGGGGATAGCAATCAGCCCCAGCATTTT.

The chain has TRBV18 and TRBJ2-3, with 8 bases matching TRBD2. V trimming: 0 bases; J trimming: 4 bases; junction bases outside the gene matches: 9. The CDR3 is 17 residues long. Germline lookup yields CDR1 KGHSH and CDR2 LQKENI. The CDR3 bases are TGTGCCAGCTCACCACCGGGCCCGGGGGGGCCTTCAGATACGCAGTATTTT. Its translation is CASSPPGPGGPSDTQYF.

The chain carries TRBV4-3 and TRBJ2-3; D is possibly TRBD1 (5 bases). The CDR3 is made up of 14 amino acids. Deletions cut 4 bases from V and 2 bases from J, with 10 bases between. The germline V gene encodes CDR1 LGHNA and CDR2 YSLEER. Here the CDR3 reads CASSRTRYTDTQYF. CDR3 bases: TGCGCCAGCAGCCGGACAAGATACACAGATACGCAGTATTTT.

The rearrangement joins TRBV6-2 or TRBV6-3 to TRBJ2-1, with 10 bases matching TRBD2. Germline-derived CDR1 and CDR2 are MNHEY and SVGEGT. There are 16 residues in the CDR3. Germline trimming cut 2 bases from V and 6 bases from J; bases unmatched to any gene: 7. CDR3 amino acids: CASSYLRVAGGNEQFF. The CDR3 nucleotides read TGTGCCAGCAGTTACCTTCGGGTAGCGGGAGGCAATGAGCAGTTCTTC.

The chain joins TRBV6-5 to TRBJ2-1; TRBD2 matches 8 bases. V trimming: 5 bases; J trimming: 8 bases; junction bases outside the gene matches: 11. The CDR3 is made up of 15 amino acids. The germline V gene encodes CDR1 MNHEY and CDR2 SVGAGI. DNA for the CDR3: TGTGCCAGCAGTGCCGGCCCGGGAGGGCCCCATGAGCAGTTCTTC. Encoded protein: CASSAGPGGPHEQFF.

This clonotype occurred many times. The V and J genes are TRBV12-3 or TRBV12-4 and TRBJ2-4; D gene unclear. Trimming left V 4 bases short and J 7 bases short, with 11 bases between. The CDR3 contains 13 residues. The CDR3 here is CASSSRMDNIQYF. The CDR3 coding sequence is TGTGCCAGCAGTTCACGAATGGACAACATTCAGTACTTC.

This chain uses TRBV20-1 with TRBJ2-7; no firm D call. CDR3 size: 14 residues. With 4 bases removed from V and 2 bases from J, the gap between germline ends came to 15 bases. Per the germline V gene, CDR1 is DFQATT and CDR2 is SNEGSKA (reference sequence). This CDR3 reads CSATRATVTYEQYF. As DNA, the CDR3 is TGCAGTGCTACTCGTGCAACGGTCACCTACGAGCAGTACTTC.

This clonotype was counted at least ten times. J is TRBJ1-2 and V is TRBV7-2; no clear D gene. The CDR3 length is 15 residues. With 7 bases removed from V and 7 bases from J, the gap between germline ends came to 22 bases. The germline V gene has CDR1 SGHTA and CDR2 FQGNSA. The CDR3 is CASTQSGQVLFGYTF. CDR3 DNA: TGTGCCAGCACCCAGAGCGGTCAGGTCCTTTTTGGCTACACCTTC.

V gene TRBV11-2 combines with J gene TRBJ1-2; D unresolved. The CDR3 covers 14 residues. The germline CDR1 and CDR2 sequences are SGHAT and FQNNGV. V gave up 0 bases and J gave up 4 bases, with 9 bases separating them. The CDR3 spells CASSLETGFYGYTF. In DNA, the CDR3 is TGTGCCAGCAGCTTAGAGACTGGATTCTATGGCTACACCTTC.

This chain connects TRBV5-1 to TRBJ1-1; D unclear. V was shortened by 7 bases and J by 1 base, with 14 bases between the two germline ends. This CDR3 contains 14 residues. From germline, CDR1 is SGHRS and CDR2 YFSETQ. CDR3 loop: CASEKGSGNTEAFF. DNA for the CDR3: TGCGCCAGCGAGAAGGGTTCGGGGAACACTGAAGCTTTCTTT.

For the CDR3, the DNA is TGTGCCAGCAGCGAGTGGCCACAGCGGGATGAGCAGTACTTC. Its protein is CASSEWPQRDEQYF. The rearrangement links TRBV9 to TRBJ2-7, with 7 nucleotides matching TRBD2. In germline, CDR1 is SGDLS, CDR2 YYNGEE. The length of the CDR3 is 14 residues. V was pared by 3 bases and J by 7 bases, with 10 bases of the junction left unmatched.

This clonotype was counted only a few times. The rearrangement uses TRBV25-1 and TRBJ2-2, with 9 bases that match TRBD2. After removal of 6 bases from V and 3 bases from J, the junction contained 11 bases not matched to a gene. Germline V lookup: CDR1 MGHDK, CDR2 SYGVNS. This CDR3 has 17 amino acids. CDR3 residues: CASSALGLAGDTGELFF. The CDR3 region has the DNA TGTGCCAGCAGCGCACTGGGATTAGCGGGGGACACCGGGGAGCTGTTTTTT. Full variable domain (rest looked up from reference TRBV25-1 and TRBJ2-2): EADIYQTPRYLVIGTGKKITLECSQTMGHDKMYWYQQDPGMELHLIHYSYGVNSTEKGDLSSESTVSRIRTEHFPLTLESARPSHTSQYLCASSALGLAGDTGELFFGEGSRLTVL.

In this sample, this clonotype turned up many times. The chain couples TRBV6-1 to TRBJ2-7; D gene ambiguous. This CDR3 is 14 amino acids long. Trimming took off 2 bases at V and 1 base at J, with 9 bases between the two ends. Germline loops: CDR1 MNHNS, CDR2 SASEGT. CDR3: CASSERAPSYEQYF. The CDR3 nucleotides read TGTGCCAGCAGTGAAAGGGCCCCGTCCTACGAGCAGTACTTC.

This clonotype was picked up many times. The V call is TRBV5-1, the J call TRBJ2-3, with a tentative D call TRBD2 (5 bases). Germline CDR1 is SGHRS and CDR2 is YFSETQ. CDR3 length: 15 residues. Between the trimmed V and J ends, which lost 0 bases and 0 bases, there was a span of 8 bases. This CDR3 is CASSLAGKSTDTQYF. The DNA of the CDR3 is TGCGCCAGCAGCTTGGCCGGGAAGAGCACAGATACGCAGTATTTT. Using reference TRBV5-1 and TRBJ2-3 for the parts outside the CDR3, the full variable domain is KAGVTQTPRYLIKTRGQQVTLSCSPISGHRSVSWYQQTPGQGLQFLFEYFSETQRNKGNFPGRFSGRQFSNSRSEMNVSTLELGDSALYLCASSLAGKSTDTQYFGPGTRLTVL.

Turning to this clonotype: A much larger clone sits a single nucleotide away, making a read error possible. This chain uses TRBV9 with TRBJ2-1; the D is unclear. This CDR3 region has 14 residues. The germline V gene encodes CDR1 SGDLS and CDR2 YYNGEE. The CDR3 DNA reads TGTGCCAACAGCGTAGTAAGCAGCAACAATGAGCAGTTCTTC. Its translation: CANSVVSSNNEQFF. Looking up the rest from reference TRBV9 and TRBJ2-1 gives the full variable domain: DSGVTQTPKHLITATGQRVTLRCSPRSGDLSVYWYQQSLDQGLQFLIQYYNGEERAKGNILERFSAQQFPDLHSELNLSSLELGDSALYFCANSVVSSNNEQFFGPGTRLTVL.

Concerning this clonotype itself: This could be a read error, since a much larger clone is one nucleotide away. The rearrangement joins TRBV5-5 to TRBJ2-7; no firm D call. Germline CDR1 and CDR2: SGHKS and YYEKEE (reference sequence). V dropped 1 base and J dropped 3 bases, with 11 bases sitting between them. The CDR3 length is 14 residues. CDR3 coding DNA: TGTGCCAGCAGCTTGTCCCCCGACGGCTACGAGCAGTACTTC. Translating gives CASSLSPDGYEQYF. Full variable domain (remainder filled in from reference TRBV5-5 and TRBJ2-7): DAGVTQSPTHLIKTRGQQVTLRCSPISGHKSVSWYQQVLGQGPQFIFQYYEKEERGRGNFPDRFSARQFPNYSSELNVNALLLGDSALYLCASSLSPDGYEQYFGPGTRLTVT.

This clonotype was found a few times. The chain joins TRBV28 to TRBJ1-5; possibly TRBD1 for D (5 bases). V shed 4 bases and J shed 4 bases, with 17 bases lying between them. In germline, CDR1 is MDHEN, CDR2 SYDVKM. The CDR3 is 16 amino acids. CDR3 DNA sequence: TGTGCCAGCAGTTGGACCCGGCGGACACCTAATCAGCCCCAGCATTTT. Amino acids: CASSWTRRTPNQPQHF.

In this sample, this clonotype turned up a few times. The chain combines TRBV20-1 with TRBJ1-2; D ambiguous. Germline V gives CDR1 DFQATT, CDR2 SNEGSKA (reference sequence). Trimming took off 7 bases at V and 2 bases at J, with 14 bases between the two ends. The CDR3 has 13 amino acids. As DNA, the CDR3 is TGCAGTGTACCTCGCCGGGGAAACTATGGCTACACCTTC. Translated: CSVPRRGNYGYTF.

This clonotype was counted between two and nine times. A much larger clone is a single base away; this may be a read error. The V call is TRBV10-3, the J call TRBJ2-5; D is unclear. CDR3 length: 13 amino acids. From germline, CDR1 is ENHRY and CDR2 SYGVKD. The CDR3 spells CAIRESGYATQYF. The CDR3 nucleotides read TGTGCCATCAGGGAGTCGGGCTATGCGACCCAGTACTTC.